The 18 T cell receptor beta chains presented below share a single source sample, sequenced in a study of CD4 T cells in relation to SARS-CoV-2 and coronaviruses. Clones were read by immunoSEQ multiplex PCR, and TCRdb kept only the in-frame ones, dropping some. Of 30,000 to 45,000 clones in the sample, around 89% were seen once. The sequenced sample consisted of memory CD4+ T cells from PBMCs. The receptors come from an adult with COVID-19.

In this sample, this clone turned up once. The CDR3 is CASSVSDYNEQFF. The CDR3, as DNA: TGTGCCAGCAGCGTGTCTGACTACAATGAGCAGTTCTTC. The rearrangement uses TRBV9 and TRBJ2-1; unclear D gene. CDR1 and CDR2 from the germline V gene are SGDLS and YYNGEE. CDR3 length equals 13 residues. V was clipped by 2 bases and J by 3 bases, with 6 bases between them.

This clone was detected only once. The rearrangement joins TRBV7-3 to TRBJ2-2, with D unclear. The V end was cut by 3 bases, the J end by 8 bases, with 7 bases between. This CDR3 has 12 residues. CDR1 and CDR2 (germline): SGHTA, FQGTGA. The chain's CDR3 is CASSFKRGELFF. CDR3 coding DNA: TGTGCCAGCAGCTTTAAGAGGGGGGAGCTGTTTTTT.

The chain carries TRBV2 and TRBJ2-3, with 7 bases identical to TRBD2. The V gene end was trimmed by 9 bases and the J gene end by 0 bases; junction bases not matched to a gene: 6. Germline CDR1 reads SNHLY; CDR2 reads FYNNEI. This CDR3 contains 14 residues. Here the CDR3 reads CARFGGVSTDTQYF. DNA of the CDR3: TGTGCCAGGTTTGGGGGGGTCAGCACAGATACGCAGTATTTT.

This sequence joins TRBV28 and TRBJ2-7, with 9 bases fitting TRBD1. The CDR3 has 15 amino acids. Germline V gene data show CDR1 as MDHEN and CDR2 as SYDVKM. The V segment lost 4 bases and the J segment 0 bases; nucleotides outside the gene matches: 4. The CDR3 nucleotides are TGTGCCAGCAGTTCGGGGACAGGGTACTCCTACGAGCAGTACTTC. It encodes CASSSGTGYSYEQYF.

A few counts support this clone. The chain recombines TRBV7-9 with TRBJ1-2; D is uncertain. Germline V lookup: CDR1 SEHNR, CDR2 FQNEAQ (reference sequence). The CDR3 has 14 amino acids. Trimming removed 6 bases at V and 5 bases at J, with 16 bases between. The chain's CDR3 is CASRAPGLGYGYTF. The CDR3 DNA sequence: TGTGCCAGCAGAGCTCCCGGGTTAGGGTATGGCTACACCTTC.

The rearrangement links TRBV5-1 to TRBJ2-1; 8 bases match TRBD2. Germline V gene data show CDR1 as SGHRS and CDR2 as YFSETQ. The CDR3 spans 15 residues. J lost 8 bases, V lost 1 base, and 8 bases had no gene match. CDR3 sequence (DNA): TGCGCCAGCAGCTTGTTTTCGGGGGGGACTTATGAGCAGTTCTTC. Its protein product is CASSLFSGGTYEQFF.

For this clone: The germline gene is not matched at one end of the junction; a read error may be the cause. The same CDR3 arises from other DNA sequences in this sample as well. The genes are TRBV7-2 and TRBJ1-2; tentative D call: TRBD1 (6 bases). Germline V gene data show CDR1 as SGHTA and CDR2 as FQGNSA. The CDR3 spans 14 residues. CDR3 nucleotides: TGTGCCAGCAGCTCCGAGGGTACCCGTGGGGGCTACACCTTT. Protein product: CASSSEGTRGGYTF.

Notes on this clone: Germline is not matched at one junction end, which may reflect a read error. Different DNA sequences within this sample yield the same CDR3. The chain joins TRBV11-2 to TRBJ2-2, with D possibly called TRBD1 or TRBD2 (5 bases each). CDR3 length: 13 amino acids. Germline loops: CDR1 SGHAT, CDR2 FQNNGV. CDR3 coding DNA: TGTGCCAGCAGCTCGCAGGGCCACGGGGAACTGTTTTTT. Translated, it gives CASSSQGHGELFF. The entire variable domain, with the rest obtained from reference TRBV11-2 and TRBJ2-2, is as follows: EAGVAQSPRYKIIEKRQSVAFWCNPISGHATLYWYQQILGQGPKLLIQFQNNGVVDDSQLPKDRFSAERLKGVDSTLKIQPAKLEDSAVYLCASSSQGHGELFFGEGSRLTVL.

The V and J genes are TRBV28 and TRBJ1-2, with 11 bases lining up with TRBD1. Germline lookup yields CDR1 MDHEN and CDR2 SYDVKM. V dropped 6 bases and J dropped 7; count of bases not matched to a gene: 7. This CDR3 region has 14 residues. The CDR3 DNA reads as TGTGCCAGCAGAACCTCCGGGACAGGGGGTGGCTACACCTTC. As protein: CASRTSGTGGGYTF.

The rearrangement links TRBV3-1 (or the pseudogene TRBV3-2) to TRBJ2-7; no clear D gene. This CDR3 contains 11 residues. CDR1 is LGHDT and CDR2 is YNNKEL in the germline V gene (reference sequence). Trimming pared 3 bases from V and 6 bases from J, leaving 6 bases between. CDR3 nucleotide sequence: TGTGCCAGCAGCCAGACGGGCGAGCAGTACTTC. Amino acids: CASSQTGEQYF.

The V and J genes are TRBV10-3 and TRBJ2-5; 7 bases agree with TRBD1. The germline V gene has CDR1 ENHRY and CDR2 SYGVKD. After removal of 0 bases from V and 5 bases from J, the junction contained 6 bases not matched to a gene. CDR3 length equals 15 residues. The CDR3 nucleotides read TGTGCCATCAGTGAGTCGACAGGGAAGCCGGAGACCCAGTACTTC. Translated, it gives CAISESTGKPETQYF.

CDR3 DNA: TGTGCCAGCAGCCGAACTAGCGGGGGGGTTCGCACAGATACGCAGTATTTT. The encoded protein is CASSRTSGGVRTDTQYF. The rearrangement uses TRBV6-2 or TRBV6-3 and TRBJ2-3; TRBD2 matches 13 bases. CDR3 length equals 17 residues. CDR1 is MNHEY and CDR2 is SVGEGT in the germline V gene. Trimming at V came to 6 bases and at J to 1 base, leaving 7 bases not matched to a gene.

CDR3 in DNA: TGTGCCAGCAGTCCCGAATTGCTTAGGGACAGGACCGCGAGGGATGAGCAGTTCTTC. Translating gives CASSPELLRDRTARDEQFF. This chain joins TRBV28 and TRBJ2-1; 8 bases agree with TRBD1. The CDR3 is made up of 19 amino acids. Losses at the gene ends were 5 bases for V and 8 bases for J; bases not matched to a gene: 23. Germline assignment: CDR1 MDHEN and CDR2 SYDVKM.

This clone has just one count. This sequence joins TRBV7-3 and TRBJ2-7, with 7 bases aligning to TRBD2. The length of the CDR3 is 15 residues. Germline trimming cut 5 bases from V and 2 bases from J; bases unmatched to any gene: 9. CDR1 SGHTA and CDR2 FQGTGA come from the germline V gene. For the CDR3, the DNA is TGTGCCAGCAGCCCCGGGGGGACGGGGACCTACGAGCAGTACTTC. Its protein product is CASSPGGTGTYEQYF.

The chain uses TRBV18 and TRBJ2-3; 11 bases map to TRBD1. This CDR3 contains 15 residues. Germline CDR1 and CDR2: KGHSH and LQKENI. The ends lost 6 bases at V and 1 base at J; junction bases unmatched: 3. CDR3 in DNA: TGTGCCAGCTCCCCGGGACAGGGGGGCACAGATACGCAGTATTTT. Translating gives CASSPGQGGTDTQYF.

Here the CDR3 reads CASSLVGRGLGYGYTF. The CDR3 nucleotides read TGTGCCAGCAGCTTAGTCGGCAGGGGGCTTGGGTATGGCTACACCTTC. This chain connects TRBV11-2 to TRBJ1-2, with TRBD1 matching 8 bases. The ends lost 1 base at V and 5 bases at J; junction bases unmatched: 9. CDR3 size: 16 residues. Germline CDR1 SGHAT, CDR2 FQNNGV.

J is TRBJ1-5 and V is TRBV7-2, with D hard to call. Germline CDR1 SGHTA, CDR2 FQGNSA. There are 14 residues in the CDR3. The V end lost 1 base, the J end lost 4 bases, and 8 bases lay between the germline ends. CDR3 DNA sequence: TGTGCCAGCAGCTTAGTGGCAATAAATCAGCCCCAGCATTTT. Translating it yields CASSLVAINQPQHF.

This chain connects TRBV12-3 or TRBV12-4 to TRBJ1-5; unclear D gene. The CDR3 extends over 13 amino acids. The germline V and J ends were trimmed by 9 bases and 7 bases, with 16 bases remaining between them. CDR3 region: CASFGGGNQPQHF. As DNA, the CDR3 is TGTGCCAGTTTCGGAGGAGGGAACCAGCCCCAGCATTTT.